The 10 T cell receptor beta chains presented below share a single source sample, sequenced in a study of beta chain features in type 1 diabetes. Study observations and caveats: Researchers report that Type 1 diabetes patients had moderately but significantly shorter TCRB CDR3s across all four CD4+ subsets.

No antigens are known for them. Expressed TCRB transcripts were sequenced after all isolated RNA was converted to cDNA. Data came from immunoSEQ multiplex PCR; TCRdb stores just in-frame clones and leaves some out. The sample consists of some 190,000 clones, about 7.9% of them appearing once. The specimen sequenced was central memory CD4+ T cells from blood. The receptor source for this set is a man aged 18 to 29 with type 1 diabetes.

The chain is built from TRBV30 and TRBJ2-1; maybe TRBD1 (7 bases). Trimming stripped 3 bases from V and 2 bases from J, with 17 bases between. CDR1 is GTSNPN and CDR2 is SVGIG in the germline V gene (reference sequence). This CDR3 is built from 16 residues. The CDR3 coding sequence is TGTGCCTGGAGATCAGGGGGGCCAATGACCTACAATGAGCAGTTCTTC. Protein product: CAWRSGGPMTYNEQFF. The full variable domain, completed using reference TRBV30 and TRBJ2-1, is SQTIHQWPATLVQPVGSPLSLECTVEGTSNPNLYWYRQAAGRGLQLLFYSVGIGQISSEVPQNLSASRPQDRQFILSSKKLLLSDSGFYLCAWRSGGPMTYNEQFFGPGTRLTVL.

The DNA of the CDR3 is TGTGCCAGCAGCTTCAACGATCGACAGGGGTATGGCTACACCTTC. This codes for CASSFNDRQGYGYTF. V usage is TRBV7-9 and J usage is TRBJ1-2, with 8 nucleotides matching TRBD1. Germline lookup yields CDR1 SEHNR and CDR2 FQNEAQ (reference sequence). CDR3 length equals 15 residues. V shed 3 bases, J shed 5 bases, and the junction held 8 bases outside the gene matches.

This clone appeared a few times. CDR3: CASSPPTGANNEQFF. The CDR3 DNA reads as TGTGCCAGCTCACCACCAACAGGGGCCAACAATGAGCAGTTCTTC. This rearrangement joins TRBV18 to TRBJ2-1; 7 positions agree with TRBD1. With 0 bases clipped from V and 5 bases from J, the junction kept 4 bases outside the gene matches. Looked up from germline, CDR1 is KGHSH and CDR2 is LQKENI. The CDR3 consists of 15 residues. The full variable domain, its missing parts supplied by reference TRBV18 and TRBJ2-1, is NAGVMQNPRHLVRRRGQEARLRCSPMKGHSHVYWYRQLPEEGLKFMVYLQKENIIDESGMPKERFSAEFPKEGPSILRIQQVVRGDSAAYFCASSPPTGANNEQFFGPGTRLTVL.

V is TRBV5-1 and J is TRBJ2-5, with a weak D call TRBD2 (6 bases). V dropped 0 bases and J dropped 4 bases, with 13 bases sitting between them. The germline gives CDR1 SGHRS, CDR2 YFSETQ. This CDR3 is built from 15 residues. As DNA, the CDR3 is TGCGCCAGCAGCTTGGTTGGCACCGGGGGAGAGACCCAGTACTTC. The encoded protein is CASSLVGTGGETQYF.

V usage is TRBV11-2 and J usage is TRBJ2-3, with 8 bases identical to TRBD1. With V trimmed by 4 bases and J by 5 bases, 5 bases remained unmatched. The CDR3 is 14 residues long. Germline V gene sequence: CDR1 SGHAT, CDR2 FQNNGV. The CDR3 nucleotides read TGTGCCAGCAGCTCGGACAGGGTAGGAGATACGCAGTATTTT. It codes for CASSSDRVGDTQYF.

This clone has more than one count but fewer than ten. The J gene is TRBJ2-2, the V gene TRBV15, with D perhaps TRBD2 (6 bases). V dropped 3 bases and J dropped 6 bases, with 14 bases sitting between them. In germline, CDR1 is LNHNV, CDR2 YYDKDF (reference sequence). The CDR3 length is 15 residues. In DNA form, the CDR3 reads TGTGCCACCAGCAGGGACTACCAGGGTGCCGGGGAGCTGTTTTTT. Translated, it gives CATSRDYQGAGELFF. The entire variable domain, with the rest obtained from reference TRBV15 and TRBJ2-2, is as follows: DAMVIQNPRYQVTQFGKPVTLSCSQTLNHNVMYWYQQKSSQAPKLLFHYYDKDFNNEADTPDNFQSRRPNTSFCFLDIRSPGLGDTAMYLCATSRDYQGAGELFFGEGSRLTVL.

This rearrangement joins TRBV15 to TRBJ1-4; D gene uncertain. The CDR3 is made up of 13 amino acids. Germline CDR1 LNHNV, CDR2 YYDKDF (reference sequence). V lost 5 bases, J lost 8 bases, and 12 bases lay in between. CDR3 nucleotides: TGTGCCACCAGCTCAGCGATTCACGAAAAACTGTTTTTT. Amino acid sequence: CATSSAIHEKLFF.

J is TRBJ2-7 and V is TRBV27, with D tentatively TRBD2 (5 bases). The CDR3 sequence is 14 residues long. V was shortened by 5 bases and J by 5 bases, with 16 bases between the two germline ends. Germline V gene data show CDR1 as MNHEY and CDR2 as SMNVEV (reference sequence). CDR3 nucleotide sequence: TGTGCCAGCAGTCTAACCGGACTTCCCAACGAGCAGTACTTC. Amino acid sequence: CASSLTGLPNEQYF.

The rearrangement joins TRBV27 to TRBJ2-1; 9 nucleotides match TRBD1. The CDR3 is 15 residues long. Germline CDR1 MNHEY, CDR2 SMNVEV (reference sequence). After removal of 3 bases from V and 8 bases from J, the junction contained 8 bases not matched to a gene. The CDR3 DNA reads as TGTGCCAGCAGTTTGTGGACAGGGGTTGGAGATGAGCAGTTCTTC. Residues: CASSLWTGVGDEQFF.

The CDR3: CSAEDRNYGYTF. The CDR3 region has the DNA TGCAGCGCTGAGGACAGAAACTATGGCTACACCTTC. V gene TRBV29-1 combines with J gene TRBJ1-2; possible D gene TRBD1, 6 bases. The CDR3 has 12 amino acids. Germline-derived CDR1 and CDR2 are SQVTM and ANQGSEA. With 7 bases removed from V and 2 bases from J, the gap between germline ends came to 11 bases.